The 13 T cell receptor beta chains in this list originate from one sample, sequenced in a study of blood T cell repertoires in COVID-19. Only in-frame clones appear in the TCRdb table, and some are missing; sequencing was by immunoSEQ multiplex PCR. The sample includes almost 200,000 clones, about 86% of them seen just once. Material: peripheral blood. The receptors were sampled from a woman in her 70s with acute or convalescent COVID-19.

The chain is built from TRBV2 and TRBJ2-1, with D unresolved. CDR1 SNHLY and CDR2 FYNNEI come from the germline V gene. V was pared by 7 bases and J by 3 bases, with 13 bases between. The CDR3 spans 14 residues. CDR3 sequence (DNA): TGTGCCAGCACCCCACAGTTTTTCTACAATGAGCAGTTCTTC. Its protein product is CASTPQFFYNEQFF. The full variable domain, rest sourced from reference TRBV2 and TRBJ2-1, is EPEVTQTPSHQVTQMGQEVILRCVPISNHLYFYWYRQILGQKVEFLVSFYNNEISEKSEIFDDQFSVERPDGSNFTLKIRSTKLEDSAMYFCASTPQFFYNEQFFGPGTRLTVL.

In nucleotides, the CDR3 is TGCGCCAGCAGCCAAGAATTAGGACAGAGAGAGACCCAGTACTTC. Its protein is CASSQELGQRETQYF. The rearrangement links TRBV4-3 to TRBJ2-5; D possibly corresponds to TRBD1 (6 bases). With 0 bases removed from V and 4 bases from J, the gap between germline ends came to 12 bases. The CDR3 sequence is 15 residues long. Germline V gene lookup returns CDR1 LGHNA and CDR2 YSLEER.

This clone was detected once. V gene TRBV19 combines with J gene TRBJ2-1; 15 bases align to TRBD2. Trimming removed 8 bases from V and 5 bases from J; junction bases left unmatched: 13. Per the germline V gene, CDR1 is LNHDA and CDR2 is SQIVND (reference sequence). CDR3 length equals 18 residues. The CDR3 protein is CASGRGLAGGKLDNEQFF. CDR3 nucleotide sequence: TGTGCCAGTGGACGCGGACTAGCGGGAGGGAAACTAGACAATGAGCAGTTCTTC.

The rearrangement links TRBV27 to TRBJ2-6, with 8 bases fitting TRBD1. V lost 7 bases, J lost 3 bases, and 8 bases stayed unmatched. The CDR3 has 16 amino acids. Germline assignment: CDR1 MNHEY and CDR2 SMNVEV (reference sequence). Here the CDR3 reads CASTPRTGHGANVLTF. The DNA for the CDR3 is TGTGCCAGCACCCCCAGGACAGGGCATGGGGCCAACGTCCTGACTTTC.

The CDR3, as DNA: TGTGCCAGCAGTGAATATAACGGGGGGAGGTTGGAAAAACTGTTTTTT. It translates to CASSEYNGGRLEKLFF. The V and J genes are TRBV25-1 and TRBJ1-4, with D possibly matching TRBD1 (5 bases). V was clipped by 0 bases and J by 8 bases, with 16 bases between them. Germline CDR1 MGHDK, CDR2 SYGVNS. The CDR3 is 16 residues long.

The chain joins TRBV7-2 to TRBJ2-3; TRBD2 aligns across 9 bases. The CDR3 is 18 amino acids. CDR1 and CDR2 (germline): SGHTA, FQGNSA. V lost 4 bases to trimming and J lost 4 bases; unmatched junction nucleotides: 15. The CDR3 loop reads CASSWEARGRARADTQYF. Written as DNA, the CDR3 is TGTGCCAGCAGCTGGGAGGCCCGCGGGAGGGCGAGGGCAGATACGCAGTATTTT.

This chain connects TRBV5-1 to TRBJ2-1; TRBD2 aligns across 10 bases. This CDR3 region has 13 residues. Trimming removed 2 bases from V and 13 bases from J; junction bases left unmatched: 6. Per germline, CDR1 SGHRS and CDR2 YFSETQ. The CDR3 nucleotides are TGCGCCAGCAGCTTCGGGACTAGCGATCGACAGTTCTTC. Its protein product is CASSFGTSDRQFF.

The J gene is TRBJ1-1, the V gene TRBV7-2; D is perhaps TRBD1 (5 bases). The CDR3 is 14 amino acids. V shed 3 bases and J shed 5 bases, with 13 bases lying between them. Germline V CDR1 and CDR2: SGHTA, FQGNSA. CDR3 nucleotides: TGTGCCAGCAGCTTGGACAATCGGGGGACTGAAGCTTTCTTT. Amino acid sequence: CASSLDNRGTEAFF. The whole variable domain, remainder taken from reference TRBV7-2 and TRBJ1-1, is GAGVSQSPSNKVTEKGKDVELRCDPISGHTALYWYRQSLGQGLEFLIYFQGNSAPDKSGLPSDRFSAERTGGSVSTLTIQRTQQEDSAVYLCASSLDNRGTEAFFGQGTRLTVV.

This chain links TRBV5-5 with TRBJ2-7; 7 bases match TRBD1. The junction had 10 bases not matched to a gene; V was cut back by 2 bases and J by 5 bases. CDR1 is SGHKS, CDR2 YYEKEE, per germline (reference sequence). This CDR3 has 15 amino acids. The CDR3 DNA reads as TGTGCCAGCAGCTTAGCCGGGACAGCGGCACACGAGCAGTACTTC. It translates to CASSLAGTAAHEQYF.

The chain joins TRBV5-1 to TRBJ1-6; 10 nucleotides align to TRBD1. This CDR3 region has 19 residues. The V segment lost 2 bases and the J segment 7 bases; nucleotides outside the gene matches: 15. In germline, CDR1 is SGHRS, CDR2 YFSETQ. The CDR3 loop reads CASSFSPGQGRPGNSPLHF. The CDR3 DNA is TGCGCCAGCAGCTTCAGCCCGGGACAGGGGCGTCCGGGAAATTCACCCCTCCACTTT.

This sequence joins TRBV2 and TRBJ1-1; unclear D gene. Germline-derived CDR1 and CDR2 are SNHLY and FYNNEI. This CDR3 is built from 11 residues. V was trimmed by 7 bases and J by 0 bases, leaving 3 bases between them. The CDR3 coding sequence is TGTGCCAGCAAGCTGAACACTGAAGCTTTCTTT. Amino acids: CASKLNTEAFF.

The V gene is TRBV7-9, the J gene TRBJ2-2, with D possibly TRBD2 on 5 matching bases. This CDR3 region has 18 residues. The germline V gene has CDR1 SEHNR and CDR2 FQNEAQ (reference sequence). Trimming removed 3 bases at V and 3 bases at J, with 20 bases between. The CDR3 sequence: CASSFSRGLASYTGELFF. DNA of the CDR3: TGTGCCAGCAGCTTTAGTCGAGGGCTAGCAAGTTACACCGGGGAGCTGTTTTTT.

The chain is built from TRBV6-5 and TRBJ1-2, with a possible D match to TRBD1 (6 bases). Germline V CDR1 and CDR2: MNHEY, SVGAGI. Trimming took 2 bases from V and 4 from J, leaving 8 bases between them. The CDR3 length is 13 residues. The CDR3 DNA is TGTGCCAGCAGTTACGGCAGGGGCTATGGCTACACCTTC. Translated: CASSYGRGYGYTF.